Shown below are 14 T cell receptor beta chains from a single sample sequenced in a study of T cells in Graves' hyperthyroidism and ophthalmopathy. The investigators amplified TCR beta CDR3 regions from RNA transcripts. With the HTBI primer set, the TCR CDR3 went through a first round of RT-PCR. MiXCR, applied by TCRdb to the multiplex PCR reads, yields one record per CDR3 protein. The table shows roughly 720,000 distinct CDR3 sequences, with 17% occurring only once. Sequencing was performed on blood. Source of these receptors: a man aged 50 to 60 with Graves' hyperthyroidism.

This clonotype was seen only a few times. The rearrangement joins TRBV9 to TRBJ2-7; unclear D gene. V gave up 4 bases and J gave up 3 bases, with 17 bases separating them. The CDR3 runs 15 residues. Germline values: CDR1 SGDLS, CDR2 YYNGEE. The CDR3 DNA is TGTGCCAGCAGCCCCCGGCCCGCACCTAACTACGAGCAGTACTTC. This codes for CASSPRPAPNYEQYF.

This chain joins TRBV12-3 or TRBV12-4 and TRBJ2-2; the D is unclear. The CDR3 sequence is 13 residues long. V was pared by 3 bases and J by 1 base, with 3 bases between. The CDR3 DNA reads TGTGCCAGCAGTTTCAAGAACACCGGGGAGCTGTTTTTT. Protein: CASSFKNTGELFF.

The CDR3 region is CSATRQGRTEAFF. The DNA of the CDR3 is TGCAGTGCTACACGACAGGGACGCACTGAAGCTTTCTTT. The rearrangement joins TRBV20-1 to TRBJ1-1, with 7 nucleotides matching TRBD1. Germline V CDR1 and CDR2: DFQATT, SNEGSKA (reference sequence). This CDR3 is built from 13 residues. Trimming removed 4 bases from V and 4 bases from J; junction bases left unmatched: 6.

Ten or more counts support this clonotype. The chain combines TRBV30 with TRBJ1-1; the D is unclear. Germline V gene sequence: CDR1 GTSNPN, CDR2 SVGIG (reference sequence). Trimming left V 4 bases short and J 2 bases short, with 11 bases between. The CDR3 loop spans 13 amino acids. The CDR3 DNA is TGTGCCTGGACCCAAAGAAAAAACACTGAAGCTTTCTTT. Protein: CAWTQRKNTEAFF. Looking up the rest from reference TRBV30 and TRBJ1-1 gives the full variable domain: SQTIHQWPATLVQPVGSPLSLECTVEGTSNPNLYWYRQAAGRGLQLLFYSVGIGQISSEVPQNLSASRPQDRQFILSSKKLLLSDSGFYLCAWTQRKNTEAFFGQGTRLTVV.

As regards this clonotype: Given a much more abundant clone one base away, this may be a read error. The gene calls are TRBV6-1 and TRBJ2-7; no reliable D call. The CDR3 extends over 11 amino acids. Germline assignment: CDR1 MNHNS and CDR2 SASEGT. Trimming shortened V by 3 bases and J by 4 bases, and 4 bases separated the two germline ends. CDR3 residues: CASSDQYEQYF. For the CDR3, the DNA is TGTGCCAGCAGTGATCAATACGAGCAGTACTTC.

The chain carries TRBV6-5 and TRBJ2-3; TRBD2 matches at 13 bases. Looked up from germline, CDR1 is MNHEY and CDR2 is SVGAGI. CDR3 length equals 18 residues. J lost 6 bases, V lost 2 bases, and 11 bases had no gene match. In DNA form, the CDR3 reads TGTGCCAGCAGTTACCTCGGACTAGCGGGAGTTCAAGGGGATACGCAGTATTTT. It codes for CASSYLGLAGVQGDTQYF.

This clonotype was seen a handful of times. V and J are TRBV28 and TRBJ1-1, with D hard to call. Germline CDR1 and CDR2: MDHEN and SYDVKM. V gave up 5 bases and J gave up 3 bases, with 10 bases separating them. The CDR3 extends over 13 amino acids. The CDR3 DNA is TGTGCCAGCAGTACCTACACGTACACTGAAGCTTTCTTT. Protein: CASSTYTYTEAFF.

There are many counts of this clonotype. J is TRBJ2-2 and V is TRBV30, with 12 bases that match TRBD2. This CDR3 has 20 residues. The trim removed 1 base at V and 4 bases at J, leaving 16 bases unmatched. Germline CDR1 GTSNPN, CDR2 SVGIG (reference sequence). DNA of the CDR3: TGTGCCTGGAGTGCTCGGGACGGAATTCGGACTAGCGGGACCACCGGGGAGCTGTTTTTT. It translates to CAWSARDGIRTSGTTGELFF.

This clonotype was counted only a few times. The chain recombines TRBV3-1 with TRBJ2-5; D uncertain. Germline V CDR1 and CDR2: LGHDT, YNNKEL (reference sequence). Between the trimmed V and J ends, which lost 5 bases and 2 bases, there was a span of 15 bases. The CDR3 totals 15 residues. The CDR3 DNA follows: TGTGCCAGCAGCTTATCCTTCTGGCAGCAAGAGACCCAGTACTTC. This codes for CASSLSFWQQETQYF.

The chain joins TRBV29-1 to TRBJ1-1, with no clear D. This CDR3 region has 10 residues. Germline CDR1 reads SQVTM; CDR2 reads ANQGSEA. With 3 bases removed from V and 10 bases from J, the gap between germline ends came to 9 bases. This CDR3 reads CSVEGSGAFF. The CDR3 DNA follows: TGCAGCGTTGAGGGGTCTGGAGCTTTCTTT.

This clonotype was seen just once. This may be a read error, as it is one base from a much larger clone. The chain links TRBV19 to TRBJ1-2; the match to TRBD1 covers 7 bases. Germline-derived CDR1 and CDR2 are LNHDA and SQIVND (reference sequence). V was pared by 8 bases and J by 3 bases, with 6 bases of the junction left unmatched. The CDR3 consists of 13 residues. CDR3 sequence (DNA): TGTGCCAGTGGGAGAGGACAGGACTATGGCTACACCTTC. Its protein product is CASGRGQDYGYTF.

On this clonotype: This may come from a read error, since a much larger clone is one base off. No conserved phenylalanine or tryptophan ends this CDR3, so it is likely a read error. The rearrangement joins TRBV6-1 to TRBJ2-7; D uncertain. CDR1 is MNHNS and CDR2 is SASEGT in the germline V gene. V lost 2 bases and J 2 bases, leaving 4 bases between the germline ends. The CDR3 is made up of 12 amino acids. Written as DNA, the CDR3 is TGTGCCAGCAGTGAAACGACCTACGAGCAGTACCTC. It is translated as CASSETTYEQYL.

V gene TRBV6-5 combines with J gene TRBJ2-7, with D perhaps given as TRBD1 or TRBD2 (6 bases each). This CDR3 has 14 residues. Germline assignment: CDR1 MNHEY and CDR2 SVGAGI. The V and J ends lost 2 bases and 3 bases respectively, with 11 bases between them. CDR3 coding DNA: TGTGCCAGCAGTTACGACGGGGGCAGCTACGAGCAGTACTTC. As protein: CASSYDGGSYEQYF.

Comment on this clonotype: Since a much larger clone is just one base distant, this may be a read error. The genes are TRBV3-1 and TRBJ2-5; 7 nucleotides line up with TRBD1. Germline V lookup: CDR1 LGHDT, CDR2 YNNKEL (reference sequence). J lost 9 bases, V lost 5 bases, and 15 bases had no gene match. CDR3 length: 15 residues. Here the CDR3 reads CASSLPRDRDESQYF. CDR3 in DNA: TGTGCCAGCAGCTTACCCCGGGACAGAGACGAGTCCCAGTACTTC.